Listed below are T cell receptor beta chains from one sample, sequenced in a study of T-cell reconstitution after alpha-beta-depleted transplantation in children. TCRdb re-called the PCR reads through MiXCR, storing one row per CDR3 protein. This table holds 200,000 or so distinct CDR3 sequences, about 6% found once. Sequenced here: PBMCs, sampled before TCRalphabeta/CD19-depleted stem cell transplant. These TCRs come from a girl less than two years old with combined immunodeficiency, due to receive a stem cell transplant. Both conserved end residues are part of each CDR3. Each record gives: V gene, clone size, D gene, J gene, CDR3 protein, CDR3 DNA. D genes are given only for firm matches. Clone size is not always given. Where it is, it says once, few, many or a class for expanded clones.

TRBV27,many,NA,TRBJ2-3,CASSLMLPSTDTQYF,TGTGCCAGCAGTTTAATGCTGCCTAGCACAGATACGCAGTATTTT
TRBV7-8,NA,TRBD1,TRBJ1-5,CASSLAGQGANQPQHF,TGTGCCAGCAGCTTAGCCGGACAGGGCGCAAATCAGCCCCAGCATTTT
TRBV20-1,NA,TRBD1,TRBJ1-4,CCARAGQTIEKLFF,TGCTGTGCTAGAGCGGGACAGACGATAGAAAAACTGTTTTTT
TRBV6-5,few,NA,TRBJ1-1,CASSGTLKDTEAFF,TGTGCCAGCAGCGGGACATTAAAGGACACTGAAGCTTTCTTT
TRBV6-5,many,NA,TRBJ1-5,CASSSDRNQPQHF,TGTGCCAGCAGTTCCGACAGGAATCAGCCCCAGCATTTT
TRBV7-2,many,NA,TRBJ1-6,CASSERGSNSPLHF,TGTGCCAGCAGCGAGAGGGGATCTAATTCACCCCTCCACTTT
TRBV6-5,many,NA,TRBJ1-2,CASSSPYRGANYGYTF,TGTGCCAGCAGTTCGCCCTACCGGGGGGCTAACTATGGCTACACCTTC
TRBV18,few,NA,TRBJ2-2,CASSSPRHADYTGELFF,TGTGCCAGCTCTTCACCACGGCACGCCGACTACACCGGGGAGCTGTTTTTT
TRBV6-2/TRBV6-3,many,NA,TRBJ1-1,CASSFFRNTEAFF,TGTGCCAGCAGTTTCTTTCGGAACACTGAAGCTTTCTTT
TRBV20-1,many,NA,TRBJ1-1,CSAFLNTEAFF,TGCAGTGCCTTTTTGAACACTGAAGCTTTCTTT
TRBV3-1,many,TRBD2,TRBJ2-3,CASSQYSGATSTDTQYF,TGTGCCAGCAGCCAATACAGCGGGGCGACTAGCACAGATACGCAGTATTTT
TRBV6-1,many,NA,TRBJ2-1,CASSEGEQFF,TGTGCCAGCAGTGAGGGTGAGCAGTTCTTC
TRBV28,many,TRBD1,TRBJ2-5,CASTLQGYETQYF,TGTGCCAGCACCCTACAGGGGTACGAGACCCAGTACTTC
TRBV20-1,many,NA,TRBJ1-3,CSATRRVGPGNTIYF,TGCAGTGCTACCCGCAGGGTGGGCCCTGGAAACACCATATATTTT
TRBV4-3,many,TRBD1,TRBJ1-1,CASSFTGGLTEAFF,TGCGCCAGCAGCTTCACAGGGGGCCTTACTGAAGCTTTCTTT
TRBV7-9,NA,TRBD1,TRBJ1-2,CASSPTGPRYGYTF,TGTGCCAGCAGCCCGACAGGGCCACGCTATGGCTACACCTTC
TRBV30,many,TRBD2,TRBJ2-3,CAWGGREDTQYF,TGTGCCTGGGGCGGGAGGGAGGATACGCAGTATTTT
TRBV27,NA,TRBD1,TRBJ1-2,CASSPDRRVYGYTF,TGTGCCAGCAGTCCGGACAGGAGGGTCTATGGCTACACCTTC
TRBV7-9,few,NA,TRBJ1-1,CASSEQHEAFF,TGTGCCAGCAGCGAACAGCACGAAGCTTTCTTT
TRBV11-3,NA,TRBD2,TRBJ2-1,CASSLGGLAWNNEQFF,TGTGCCAGCAGCTTAGGGGGACTAGCATGGAACAATGAGCAGTTCTTC
TRBV7-2,many,NA,TRBJ2-3,CASSRRLADTQYF,TGTGCCAGCAGCCGACGACTCGCAGATACGCAGTATTTT
TRBV14,NA,NA,TRBJ1-6,CASSQPADSYNSSLHF,TGTGCCAGCAGCCAACCCGCGGACTCCTATAATTCATCCCTCCACTTT
TRBV28,many,TRBD1,TRBJ1-4,CASSAGQNNEKLFF,TGTGCCAGCAGTGCGGGACAGAATAATGAAAAACTGTTTTTT
TRBV3-1,few,NA,TRBJ1-5,CASSSRGPGQPQHF,TGTGCCAGCAGTTCACGGGGTCCAGGGCAGCCCCAGCATTTT
TRBV4-1,NA,TRBD2,TRBJ2-7,CASSQPRGGLSSYEQYF,TGCGCCAGCAGCCAACCGCGGGGGGGGCTGAGCTCCTACGAGCAGTACTTC
TRBV12-3/TRBV12-4,many,NA,TRBJ2-5,CASSLRIQETQYF,TGTGCCAGCAGTTTAAGGATACAAGAGACCCAGTACTTC
TRBV20-1,NA,TRBD1,TRBJ2-7,CSAPGTGPYEQYF,TGCAGTGCTCCCGGGACAGGTCCCTACGAGCAGTACTTC
TRBV20-1,many,NA,TRBJ2-1,CSAREGVSRGSYNEQFF,TGCAGTGCTAGGGAGGGGGTTTCCCGTGGGTCCTACAATGAGCAGTTCTTC
TRBV6-6,NA,NA,TRBJ2-7,CASSYSTVYEQYF,TGTGCCAGCAGTTACTCGACAGTCTACGAGCAGTACTTC
TRBV29-1,many,NA,TRBJ2-7,CSVEGWDGSYEQYF,TGCAGCGTTGAAGGGTGGGACGGATCCTACGAGCAGTACTTC
TRBV20-1,many,NA,TRBJ1-5,CSARPGVGQPQHF,TGCAGTGCGAGGCCAGGGGTGGGTCAGCCCCAGCATTTT
TRBV28,many,NA,TRBJ2-3,CASSQAPTSTDTQYF,TGTGCCAGCAGTCAAGCCCCGACTAGCACAGATACGCAGTATTTT
TRBV12-3/TRBV12-4,many,TRBD2,TRBJ2-2,CASSFPRTSGVIYTGELFF,TGTGCCAGCAGTTTCCCCAGGACTAGCGGGGTCATTTACACCGGGGAGCTGTTTTTT
TRBV9,many,TRBD2,TRBJ2-7,CASSHGTSTYEQYF,TGTGCCAGCAGCCACGGGACTAGTACCTACGAGCAGTACTTC
TRBV7-2,few,NA,TRBJ1-1,CASSSHRGPYAEAFF,TGTGCCAGCAGCTCCCACCGGGGTCCTTACGCTGAAGCTTTCTTT
TRBV4-1,many,TRBD1,TRBJ2-1,CASSQGTGDNEQFF,TGCGCCAGCAGCCAAGGGACAGGGGACAATGAGCAGTTCTTC
TRBV4-2,many,NA,TRBJ1-4,CASSQGGGEGLFF,TGTGCCAGCAGCCAAGGTGGTGGAGAGGGGCTGTTTTTT
TRBV20-1,many,NA,TRBJ2-5,CSAREGGETQYF,TGCAGTGCTAGAGAAGGCGGGGAGACCCAGTACTTC
TRBV9,many,TRBD2,TRBJ2-7,CASSVAGTSGYEQYF,TGTGCCAGCAGCGTAGCCGGGACTAGCGGTTACGAGCAGTACTTC
TRBV7-2,many,NA,TRBJ1-5,CASSLSVTTSNQPQHF,TGTGCCAGCAGCTTATCAGTTACGACTAGCAATCAGCCCCAGCATTTT